The T cell receptor (beta chain) described here comes from a study of OX40 agonist ivuxolimab in advanced cancers. On the study more broadly: An agonistic anti-OX40 (CD134) antibody, ivuxolimab, was used to treat the patients.

This table comes from immunoSEQ multiplex PCR, and its TCRdb copy is limited to in-frame clones, with some not included. The sample shows around 62,000 clones, over 80% of them seen only once. The TCR originated in an adult with an advanced solid tumor such as melanoma, head and neck, liver or kidney cancer. The sequencing here drew on CD4+ or CD8+ T cells sorted from blood, taken in a trial of the OX40 agonist ivuxolimab.

Written as DNA, the CDR3 is TGTGCCAGTCGACTAGCGGGAGGATGGGGTGAGCAGTTCTTC. Protein: CASRLAGGWGEQFF. The chain joins TRBV19 to TRBJ2-1; 13 nucleotides agree with TRBD2. Germline-derived CDR1 and CDR2 are LNHDA and SQIVND (reference sequence). The V and J ends lost 8 bases and 9 bases, in that order; junction bases with no gene match: 7. This CDR3 is 14 amino acids long.